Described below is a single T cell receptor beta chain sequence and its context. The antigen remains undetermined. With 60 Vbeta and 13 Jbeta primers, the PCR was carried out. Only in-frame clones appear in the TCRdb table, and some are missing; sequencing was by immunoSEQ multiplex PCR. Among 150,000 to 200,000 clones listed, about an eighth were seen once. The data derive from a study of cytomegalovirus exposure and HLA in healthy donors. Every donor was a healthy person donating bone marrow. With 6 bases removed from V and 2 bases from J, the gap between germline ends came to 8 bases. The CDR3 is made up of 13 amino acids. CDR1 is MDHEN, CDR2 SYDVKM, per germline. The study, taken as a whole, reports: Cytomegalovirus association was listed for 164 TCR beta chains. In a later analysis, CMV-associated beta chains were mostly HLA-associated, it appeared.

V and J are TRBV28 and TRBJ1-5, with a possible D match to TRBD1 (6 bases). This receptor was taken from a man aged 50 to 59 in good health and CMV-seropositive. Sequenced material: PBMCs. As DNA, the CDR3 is TGTGCCAGCAGACCAGGGGGCAATCAGCCCCAGCATTTT. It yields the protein CASRPGGNQPQHF. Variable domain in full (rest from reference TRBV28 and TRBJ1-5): DVKVTQSSRYLVKRTGEKVFLECVQDMDHENMFWYRQDPGLGLRLIYFSYDVKMKEKGDIPEGYSVSREKKERFSLILESASTNQTSMYLCASRPGGNQPQHFGDGTRLSIL.